This T cell receptor (beta chain) was profiled in a study of Ad26.COV2.S vaccination and SARS-CoV-2 variants. Across the whole study: Donor was assigned to the Ad26.COV2.S arm of trial COV1001.

Using immunoSEQ multiplex PCR, the repertoire was profiled, and TCRdb retains in-frame clones only, with some absent. The data show approximately 340,000 clones, around 83% seen once. Note on this clone: Its antigen is not known.

Notes on the study in general: Non-spike TCR breadth showed similarity between vaccine and placebo recipients.

The length of the CDR3 is 15 residues. In germline, CDR1 is SGHVS, CDR2 FQNEAQ. The V gene lost 4 bases and the J gene lost 1 base, with 13 bases spanning the gap. The sample's treatment: approximately 18 received Ad26.COV2.S at low or high dose, single or two shots; about 5 received placebo; per-sample allocation not given. Collection of the samples took place on day 63 after the first injection of vaccine or placebo. The sequencing used peripheral blood, collected in a trial of Ad26.COV2.S vaccine versus placebo. The sequence derives from a person aged 18 to 59 who received the Ad26.COV2.S COVID-19 vaccine or a placebo. V is TRBV7-8 and J is TRBJ1-1; D gene ambiguous. The chain's CDR3 is CASSSKTLGNTEAFF. The CDR3 DNA follows: TGTGCCAGCAGCTCTAAGACCTTGGGGAACACTGAAGCTTTCTTT.